What follows are 14 T cell receptor beta chains derived from one specimen sequenced in a study of memory CD4+ T cells and cytomegalovirus serostatus. The sort gate was single viable CD3+CD4+CD8-CD45RO+ cells for memory CD4+ T cells. Clones were read by immunoSEQ multiplex PCR, and TCRdb kept only the in-frame ones, dropping some. This sample carries 28,000 or so clones, about 76% of them seen once, and the ten largest clones take approximately 0.97%. The sequencing input was memory CD4+ T cells from blood. These receptors came from an adult in good health and CMV-seronegative.

This clone was seen a handful of times. The chain uses TRBV11-3 and TRBJ2-2; no clear D gene. This CDR3 contains 14 residues. Germline lookup yields CDR1 SGHNT and CDR2 YENEEA. Deletions cut 4 bases from V and 6 bases from J, with 12 bases between. CDR3 nucleotides: TGTGCCAGCAGCTCTTCTCGTAGGGCCGGGGAGCTGTTTTTT. Translated: CASSSSRRAGELFF.

The rearrangement joins TRBV4-3 to TRBJ2-1; D remains unclear. Germline values: CDR1 LGHNA, CDR2 YSLEER. The CDR3 runs to 14 residues. Trimming pared 0 bases from V and 7 bases from J, leaving 10 bases between. CDR3 DNA: TGCGCCAGCAGCCAAGATGCGAGTGCGAATGAGCAGTTCTTC. Protein product: CASSQDASANEQFF.

The genes are TRBV11-2 and TRBJ1-4, with D unresolved. CDR1 is SGHAT, CDR2 FQNNGV, per germline. CDR3 length: 16 residues. V lost 2 bases and J 2 bases, leaving 12 bases between the germline ends. The CDR3 spells CASSLLRGRTNEKLFF. The DNA of the CDR3 is TGTGCCAGCAGCTTACTGAGAGGACGGACTAATGAAAAACTGTTTTTT.

This chain links TRBV7-2 with TRBJ1-3; the D is unclear. The germline V gene has CDR1 SGHTA and CDR2 FQGNSA. V shed 2 bases and J shed 0 bases, with 8 bases lying between them. The CDR3 is made up of 15 amino acids. The DNA for the CDR3 is TGTGCCAGCAGCTTATCAGGAAACTCTGGAAACACCATATATTTT. Translating gives CASSLSGNSGNTIYF.

CDR3 amino acids: CASSYSDQGRGGEAFF. The CDR3 DNA reads as TGTGCCAGCAGTTACTCGGACCAGGGAAGAGGAGGTGAAGCTTTCTTT. V usage is TRBV6-5 and J usage is TRBJ1-1; perhaps TRBD1 as D (5 bases). With 0 bases removed from V and 7 bases from J, the gap between germline ends came to 18 bases. This CDR3 has 16 amino acids. Germline CDR1 and CDR2: MNHEY and SVGAGI.

This clone was counted between two and nine times. V usage is TRBV2 and J usage is TRBJ1-5; possible D gene TRBD1, 6 bases. Trimming pared 5 bases from V and 4 bases from J, leaving 15 bases between. The CDR3 runs 15 residues. The germline V gene encodes CDR1 SNHLY and CDR2 FYNNEI. The CDR3 loop is CASSPPGTPNQPQHF. In DNA form, the CDR3 reads TGTGCCAGCAGTCCCCCCGGGACACCAAATCAGCCCCAGCATTTT. Full variable domain (missing parts from reference TRBV2 and TRBJ1-5): EPEVTQTPSHQVTQMGQEVILRCVPISNHLYFYWYRQILGQKVEFLVSFYNNEISEKSEIFDDQFSVERPDGSNFTLKIRSTKLEDSAMYFCASSPPGTPNQPQHFGDGTRLSIL.

V usage is TRBV7-9 and J usage is TRBJ2-1; perhaps TRBD1 as D (6 bases). CDR1 is SEHNR, CDR2 FQNEAQ, per germline (reference sequence). V lost 1 base and J 2 bases, leaving 15 bases between the germline ends. The CDR3 spans 17 residues. The CDR3 sequence is CASSLGQTGNPYNEQFF. CDR3 DNA: TGTGCCAGCAGCTTAGGGCAAACAGGGAATCCCTACAATGAGCAGTTCTTC.

V usage is TRBV6-6 and J usage is TRBJ2-7; 10 bases are shared with TRBD1. The CDR3 spans 15 residues. From germline, CDR1 is MNHNY and CDR2 SVGAGI (reference sequence). The V and J ends lost 1 base and 2 bases, in that order; junction bases with no gene match: 2. CDR3 sequence: CASSYFGTGAYEQYF. CDR3 in DNA: TGTGCCAGCAGTTACTTTGGGACAGGGGCCTACGAGCAGTACTTC.

This sequence joins TRBV5-1 and TRBJ2-7, with TRBD2 matching over 10 bases. CDR3 length equals 16 residues. V trimming: 0 bases; J trimming: 2 bases; junction bases outside the gene matches: 5. The V gene's germline CDR1 is SGHRS and CDR2 YFSETQ. The CDR3, as DNA: TGCGCCAGCAGCTTGGGTTCTAGCGGGGGACCCTACGAGCAGTACTTC. Its translation is CASSLGSSGGPYEQYF.

The chain couples TRBV10-3 to TRBJ2-2, with D unresolved. Trimming took 3 bases from V and 4 from J, leaving 0 bases between them. CDR3 length: 11 amino acids. Per germline, CDR1 ENHRY and CDR2 SYGVKD. For the CDR3, the DNA is TGTGCCATCAGTGACACCGGGGAGCTGTTTTTT. It is translated as CAISDTGELFF.

V usage is TRBV5-1 and J usage is TRBJ2-5; tentative D call: TRBD2 (6 bases). Looked up from germline, CDR1 is SGHRS and CDR2 is YFSETQ. This CDR3 has 13 amino acids. The germline V and J ends were trimmed by 5 bases and 4 bases, with 12 bases remaining between them. The CDR3 DNA is TGCGCCAGCAGTTCTCCGGGACTAGAGACCCAGTACTTC. Encoded protein: CASSSPGLETQYF.

V and J are TRBV5-1 and TRBJ2-5; the match to TRBD2 covers 8 bases. The CDR3 spans 16 residues. Germline V gene lookup returns CDR1 SGHRS and CDR2 YFSETQ. After removal of 2 bases from V and 6 bases from J, the junction contained 12 bases not matched to a gene. The CDR3 sequence: CASSLRHQSGSKTQYF. CDR3 bases: TGCGCCAGCAGCTTACGACACCAGAGCGGGAGTAAGACCCAGTACTTC. Full variable domain (remainder filled in from reference TRBV5-1 and TRBJ2-5): KAGVTQTPRYLIKTRGQQVTLSCSPISGHRSVSWYQQTPGQGLQFLFEYFSETQRNKGNFPGRFSGRQFSNSRSEMNVSTLELGDSALYLCASSLRHQSGSKTQYFGPGTRLLVL.

Comments on this clone: Since no conserved phenylalanine or tryptophan closes the CDR3, a read error is the likely cause. Because the CDR3's place on the DNA is in doubt, the DNA is left out and the CDR3 is given as listed by TCRdb. The chain uses TRBV28 and TRBJ1-4. The CDR3 has 12 amino acids, counting both end residues. The germline V gene encodes CDR1 MDHEN and CDR2 SYDVKM. CDR3 in amino acids: CASRTGSGGLIV.

This clone was recorded a few times. The chain is built from TRBV9 and TRBJ1-6; 7 bases are shared with TRBD1. CDR3 length: 13 residues. In germline, CDR1 is SGDLS, CDR2 YYNGEE. Losses at the gene ends were 0 bases for V and 9 bases for J; bases not matched to a gene: 0. The CDR3 loop reads CASSVGQGSPLHF. CDR3 sequence (DNA): TGTGCCAGCAGCGTAGGACAGGGTTCACCCCTCCACTTT.